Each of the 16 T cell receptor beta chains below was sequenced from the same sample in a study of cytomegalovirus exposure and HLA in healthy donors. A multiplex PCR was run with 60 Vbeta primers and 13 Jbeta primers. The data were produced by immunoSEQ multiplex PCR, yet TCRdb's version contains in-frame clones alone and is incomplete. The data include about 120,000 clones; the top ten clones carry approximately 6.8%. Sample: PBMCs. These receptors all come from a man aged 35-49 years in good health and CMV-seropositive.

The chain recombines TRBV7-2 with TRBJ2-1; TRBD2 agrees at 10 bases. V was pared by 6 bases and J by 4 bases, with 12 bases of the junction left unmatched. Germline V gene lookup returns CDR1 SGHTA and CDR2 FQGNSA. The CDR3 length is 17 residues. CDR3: CASRPPVGTSAYNEQFF. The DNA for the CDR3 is TGTGCCAGCAGGCCTCCGGTTGGGACTAGCGCGTACAATGAGCAGTTCTTC. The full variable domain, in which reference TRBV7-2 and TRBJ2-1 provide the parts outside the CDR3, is GAGVSQSPSNKVTEKGKDVELRCDPISGHTALYWYRQSLGQGLEFLIYFQGNSAPDKSGLPSDRFSAERTGGSVSTLTIQRTQQEDSAVYLCASRPPVGTSAYNEQFFGPGTRLTVL.

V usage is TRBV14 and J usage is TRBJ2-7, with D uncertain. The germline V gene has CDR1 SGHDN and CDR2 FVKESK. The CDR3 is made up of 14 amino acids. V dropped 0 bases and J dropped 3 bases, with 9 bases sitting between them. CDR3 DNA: TGTGCCAGCAGCCAAGATTTCCGAGGCTACGAGCAGTACTTC. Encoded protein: CASSQDFRGYEQYF. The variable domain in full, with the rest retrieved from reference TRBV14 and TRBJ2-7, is EAGVTQFPSHSVIEKGQTVTLRCDPISGHDNLYWYRRVMGKEIKFLLHFVKESKQDESGMPNNRFLAERTGGTYSTLKVQPAELEDSGVYFCASSQDFRGYEQYFGPGTRLTVT.

The DNA for the CDR3 is TGTGCCAGCAGCGGGACAGGGGGTCGGTATTTT. The encoded protein is CASSGTGGRYF. The genes are TRBV9 and TRBJ2-3; TRBD1 matches at 10 bases. CDR3 length: 11 residues. After removal of 3 bases from V and 14 bases from J, the junction contained 3 bases not matched to a gene. Germline assignment: CDR1 SGDLS and CDR2 YYNGEE. Full variable domain (missing parts from reference TRBV9 and TRBJ2-3): DSGVTQTPKHLITATGQRVTLRCSPRSGDLSVYWYQQSLDQGLQFLIQYYNGEERAKGNILERFSAQQFPDLHSELNLSSLELGDSALYFCASSGTGGRYFGPGTRLTVL.

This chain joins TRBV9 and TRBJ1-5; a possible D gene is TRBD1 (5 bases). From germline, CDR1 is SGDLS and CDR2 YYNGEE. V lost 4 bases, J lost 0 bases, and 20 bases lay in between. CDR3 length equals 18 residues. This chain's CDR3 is CASSLPSDRRYSNQPQHF. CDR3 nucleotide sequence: TGTGCCAGCAGCCTCCCTTCTGACAGAAGGTATAGCAATCAGCCCCAGCATTTT.

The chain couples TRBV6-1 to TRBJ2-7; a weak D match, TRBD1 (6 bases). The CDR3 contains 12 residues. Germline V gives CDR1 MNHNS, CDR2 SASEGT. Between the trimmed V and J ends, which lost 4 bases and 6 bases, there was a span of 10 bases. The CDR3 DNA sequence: TGTGCCAGCAGTGCCGTAGGGGGCGAGCAGTACTTC. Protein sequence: CASSAVGGEQYF.

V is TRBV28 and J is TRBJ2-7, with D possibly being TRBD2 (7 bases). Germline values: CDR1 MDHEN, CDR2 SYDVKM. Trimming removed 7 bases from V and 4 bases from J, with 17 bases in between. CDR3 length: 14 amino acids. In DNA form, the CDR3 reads TGTGCCAGCACAGAAGGGGGGGCCGGGTACGAGCAGTACTTC. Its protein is CASTEGGAGYEQYF.

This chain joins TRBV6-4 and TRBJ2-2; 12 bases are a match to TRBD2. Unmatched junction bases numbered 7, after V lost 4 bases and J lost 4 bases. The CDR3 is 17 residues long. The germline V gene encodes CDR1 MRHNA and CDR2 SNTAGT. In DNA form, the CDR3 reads TGTGCCAGCAGTGCCCTAGCGGGAGGGATCGGCACCGGGGAGCTGTTTTTT. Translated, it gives CASSALAGGIGTGELFF.

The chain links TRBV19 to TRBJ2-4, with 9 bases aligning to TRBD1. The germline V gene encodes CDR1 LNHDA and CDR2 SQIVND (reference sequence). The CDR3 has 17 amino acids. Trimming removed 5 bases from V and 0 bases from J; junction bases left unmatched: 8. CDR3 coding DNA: TGTGCCAGTAGTTCGGGACAGGGAAGGCTAGCCAAAAACATTCAGTACTTC. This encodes CASSSGQGRLAKNIQYF.

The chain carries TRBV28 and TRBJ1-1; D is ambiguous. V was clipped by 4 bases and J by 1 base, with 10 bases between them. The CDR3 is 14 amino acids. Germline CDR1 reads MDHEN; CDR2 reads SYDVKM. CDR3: CASSSMAENTEAFF. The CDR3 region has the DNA TGTGCCAGCAGTTCGATGGCAGAGAACACTGAAGCTTTCTTT.

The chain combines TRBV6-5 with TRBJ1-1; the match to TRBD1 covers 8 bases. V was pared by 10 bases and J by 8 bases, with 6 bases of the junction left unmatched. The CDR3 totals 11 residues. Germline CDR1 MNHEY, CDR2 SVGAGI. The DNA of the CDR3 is TGTGCCACCAGGGGGCGAGGAGAAGCTTTCTTT. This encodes CATRGRGEAFF.

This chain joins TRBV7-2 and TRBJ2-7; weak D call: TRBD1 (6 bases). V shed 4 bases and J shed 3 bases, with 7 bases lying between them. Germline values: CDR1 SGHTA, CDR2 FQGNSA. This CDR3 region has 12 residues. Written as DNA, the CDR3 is TGTGCCAGCAGCTCACAGGGCTACGAGCAGTACTTC. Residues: CASSSQGYEQYF.

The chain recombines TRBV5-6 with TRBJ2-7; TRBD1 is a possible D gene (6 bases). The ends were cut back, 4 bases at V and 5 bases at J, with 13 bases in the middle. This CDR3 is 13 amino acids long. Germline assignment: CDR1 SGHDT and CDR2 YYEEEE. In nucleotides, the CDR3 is TGTGCCAGCAGCCAAGGACAGATCAACGAGCAGTACTTC. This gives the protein CASSQGQINEQYF.

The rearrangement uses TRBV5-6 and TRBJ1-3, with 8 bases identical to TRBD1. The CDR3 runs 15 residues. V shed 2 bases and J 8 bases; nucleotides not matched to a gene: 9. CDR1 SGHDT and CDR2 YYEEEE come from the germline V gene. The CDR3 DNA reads TGTGCCAGCAGCTTTCAAGCAGGGGGCGCCGACACCATATATTTT. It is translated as CASSFQAGGADTIYF.

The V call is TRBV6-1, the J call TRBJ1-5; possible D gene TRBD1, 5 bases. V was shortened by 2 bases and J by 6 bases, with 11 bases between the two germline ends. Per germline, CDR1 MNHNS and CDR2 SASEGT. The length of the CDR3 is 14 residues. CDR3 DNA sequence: TGTGCCAGCAGTGAAAAGACAGCTATTCAGCCCCAGCATTTT. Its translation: CASSEKTAIQPQHF.

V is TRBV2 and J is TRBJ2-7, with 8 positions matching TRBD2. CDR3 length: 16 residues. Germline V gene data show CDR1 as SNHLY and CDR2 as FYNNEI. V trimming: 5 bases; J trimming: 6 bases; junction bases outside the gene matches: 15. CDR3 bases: TGTGCCAGCAGTTATGGTTCGGGACTAGTGCCCCGCGAGCAGTACTTC. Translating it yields CASSYGSGLVPREQYF. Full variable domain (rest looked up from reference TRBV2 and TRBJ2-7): EPEVTQTPSHQVTQMGQEVILRCVPISNHLYFYWYRQILGQKVEFLVSFYNNEISEKSEIFDDQFSVERPDGSNFTLKIRSTKLEDSAMYFCASSYGSGLVPREQYFGPGTRLTVT.

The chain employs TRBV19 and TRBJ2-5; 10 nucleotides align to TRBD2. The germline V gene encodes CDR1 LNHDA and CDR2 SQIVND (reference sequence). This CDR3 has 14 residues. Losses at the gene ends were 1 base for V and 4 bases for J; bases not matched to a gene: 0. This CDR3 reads CASSIGLAGETQYF. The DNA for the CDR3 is TGTGCCAGTAGTATAGGACTAGCGGGAGAGACCCAGTACTTC.